The 15 T cell receptor beta chains presented below share a single source sample, sequenced in a study of T cells in Graves' hyperthyroidism and ophthalmopathy. Amplification of TCR beta CDR3 regions was performed using RNA transcripts as template. RT-PCR in the first round (using the HTBI primer set) targeted the TCR CDR3. TCRdb re-derived calls from the multiplex PCR reads in MiXCR, one entry per CDR3 protein. The table lists a few hundred thousand distinct CDR3 sequences, roughly 14% of them singletons, with 10% to 15% in the top ten. Sequencing input: blood. These TCRs come from a woman aged 40 to 55 with Graves' hyperthyroidism that later progressed to Graves' ophthalmopathy.

This clonotype has at least ten counts. The rearrangement links TRBV20-1 to TRBJ2-7; D not certain. The CDR3 consists of 12 residues. Germline V gives CDR1 DFQATT, CDR2 SNEGSKA (reference sequence). Trimming took off 6 bases at V and 0 bases at J, with 9 bases between the two ends. Written as DNA, the CDR3 is TGCAGTGCCACCTTTTCCTCCTACGAGCAGTACTTC. Its translation is CSATFSSYEQYF.

The chain employs TRBV10-3 and TRBJ2-7; possibly TRBD1 for D (5 bases). Germline CDR1 is ENHRY and CDR2 is SYGVKD. This CDR3 is built from 12 residues. Trimming shortened V by 10 bases and J by 2 bases, and 12 bases separated the two germline ends. The CDR3 nucleotides are TGTGCCACAAATACAGGTACCTACGAGCAGTACTTC. Amino acid sequence: CATNTGTYEQYF.

The J gene is TRBJ2-3, the V gene TRBV28; TRBD2 matches 16 bases. CDR1 MDHEN and CDR2 SYDVKM come from the germline V gene. Unmatched junction bases numbered 4, after V lost 4 bases and J lost 6 bases. CDR3 length: 16 residues. This chain's CDR3 is CASSSPGLAGGDTQYF. CDR3 DNA sequence: TGTGCCAGCAGTTCTCCGGGACTAGCGGGAGGGGATACGCAGTATTTT. The full variable domain, in which reference TRBV28 and TRBJ2-3 provide the parts outside the CDR3, is DVKVTQSSRYLVKRTGEKVFLECVQDMDHENMFWYRQDPGLGLRLIYFSYDVKMKEKGDIPEGYSVSREKKERFSLILESASTNQTSMYLCASSSPGLAGGDTQYFGPGTRLTVL.

This clonotype came up many times. V and J are TRBV7-9 and TRBJ2-7; D possibly matches TRBD1 or TRBD2 (5 bases each). V shed 5 bases and J shed 2 bases, with 13 bases lying between them. The CDR3 is made up of 14 amino acids. Germline V lookup: CDR1 SEHNR, CDR2 FQNEAQ (reference sequence). The CDR3: CASSPRDGAYEQYF. In DNA, the CDR3 is TGTGCCAGCAGCCCTCGGGACGGCGCCTACGAGCAGTACTTC.

Concerning this clonotype: A much larger clone differs from this one at a single base, so this may be a read error. The chain employs TRBV29-1 and TRBJ2-1; TRBD2 is a possible D gene (5 bases). The V gene's germline CDR1 is SQVTM and CDR2 ANQGSEA. The CDR3 totals 12 residues. In DNA, the CDR3 is TGCGGCGTTGAGGGAAACTACAATGAGCAGTTCTTC. Its translation is CGVEGNYNEQFF.

In its sample, this clonotype was seen many times. The genes are TRBV28 and TRBJ1-1; D gene ambiguous. Germline CDR1 MDHEN, CDR2 SYDVKM. This CDR3 has 13 amino acids. With 0 bases removed from V and 7 bases from J, the gap between germline ends came to 9 bases. The chain's CDR3 is CASSLWGSHEAFF. The CDR3 DNA is TGTGCCAGCAGTTTATGGGGTTCCCATGAAGCTTTCTTT.

This clonotype was counted at least ten times. This sequence joins TRBV3-1 and TRBJ2-3; TRBD2 matches at 7 bases. CDR1 LGHDT and CDR2 YNNKEL come from the germline V gene (reference sequence). The CDR3 sequence is 15 residues long. With V trimmed by 4 bases and J by 1 base, 5 bases remained unmatched. The DNA of the CDR3 is TGTGCCAGCAGCCCCCGTGCGGGAGGCACAGATACGCAGTATTTT. Translation: CASSPRAGGTDTQYF.

The rearrangement joins TRBV6-1 to TRBJ2-1, with 9 bases matching TRBD2. The CDR3 is 17 residues long. In germline, CDR1 is MNHNS, CDR2 SASEGT. Trimming at V came to 6 bases and at J to 9 bases, leaving 18 bases not matched to a gene. DNA for the CDR3: TGTGCCAGCAGGAAAAATTCCGGGACTAGCATTAGGGGTGAGCAGTTCTTC. Translating gives CASRKNSGTSIRGEQFF.

This clonotype occurred many times. V gene TRBV28 combines with J gene TRBJ2-1; unclear D gene. CDR1 is MDHEN and CDR2 is SYDVKM in the germline V gene. V was trimmed by 4 bases and J by 6 bases, leaving 4 bases between them. The CDR3 length is 11 residues. DNA of the CDR3: TGTGCCAGCAGTTATGGCAATGAGCAGTTCTTC. It codes for CASSYGNEQFF.

There are a few counts of this clonotype. V usage is TRBV9 and J usage is TRBJ1-2, with 12 bases matching TRBD1. The CDR3 is made up of 16 amino acids. Trimming cost V 7 bases and J 8 bases; bases outside gene matches: 15. From germline, CDR1 is SGDLS and CDR2 YYNGEE. The CDR3 nucleotides read TGTGCCAGCGGGCCGTGGGACAGGGGGCTTTCGGGCGGCTACACCTTC. This codes for CASGPWDRGLSGGYTF. The whole variable domain, filled in from reference TRBV9 and TRBJ1-2, reads DSGVTQTPKHLITATGQRVTLRCSPRSGDLSVYWYQQSLDQGLQFLIQYYNGEERAKGNILERFSAQQFPDLHSELNLSSLELGDSALYFCASGPWDRGLSGGYTFGSGTRLTVV.

This clonotype was seen a handful of times. The genes are TRBV4-1 and TRBJ2-1, with 9 nucleotides matching TRBD1. V was pared by 3 bases and J by 6 bases, with 3 bases of the junction left unmatched. Germline V gives CDR1 MGHRA, CDR2 YSYEKL. The CDR3 has 14 amino acids. CDR3 in DNA: TGCGCCAGCAGCCACCGACAGGGGGGCAATGAGCAGTTCTTC. Translating it yields CASSHRQGGNEQFF.

This clonotype was recorded at least ten times. The chain has TRBV12-3 or TRBV12-4 and TRBJ2-1; D uncertain. V lost 5 bases and J lost 8, with 19 bases in between. The CDR3 runs to 15 residues. Here the CDR3 DNA reads TGTGCCAGCAGTCGCGCCGGATTGCCCTCCCATGAGCAGTTCTTC. It codes for CASSRAGLPSHEQFF.

This clonotype was seen at least ten times. The J gene is TRBJ1-5, the V gene TRBV28, with D possibly being TRBD1 (6 bases). Per the germline V gene, CDR1 is MDHEN and CDR2 is SYDVKM. Trimming cost V 6 bases and J 0 bases, with 21 bases left between them. The CDR3 has 18 amino acids. The CDR3 coding sequence is TGTGCCAGCAGCCCGTGGGGGCGGGGGGGGGATAGCAATCAGCCCCAGCATTTT. This sequence encodes CASSPWGRGGDSNQPQHF.

The chain employs TRBV7-9 and TRBJ2-3, with D unclear. CDR3 length: 16 amino acids. V was cut by 3 bases and J by 14 bases, with 27 bases left in between. Germline V lookup: CDR1 SEHNR, CDR2 FQNEAQ (reference sequence). CDR3 DNA: TGTGCCAGCAGCTTGCCGACACCTACTCGAGGTCTCGATCGGTATTTT. Translation: CASSLPTPTRGLDRYF. Variable domain in full (rest from reference TRBV7-9 and TRBJ2-3): DTGVSQNPRHKITKRGQNVTFRCDPISEHNRLYWYRQTLGQGPEFLTYFQNEAQLEKSRLLSDRFSAERPKGSFSTLEIQRTEQGDSAMYLCASSLPTPTRGLDRYFGPGTRLTVL.

About this clonotype itself: A much larger clone lies a single base off, so this may be a read error. V usage is TRBV19 and J usage is TRBJ2-5; no reliable D call. This CDR3 is 16 amino acids long. Germline CDR1 and CDR2: LNHDA and SQIVND (reference sequence). For the CDR3, the DNA is TGTGCCAGGAGTATAGACCCTGACCGCCCCAGGGAGACCCAGTACTTC. Translated: CARSIDPDRPRETQYF.